This T cell receptor beta chain was identified in a study of cytomegalovirus exposure and HLA in healthy donors. About the study: A prior study identified over 100 million unique TCR beta sequences from roughly 180 million T cells.

This PCR relied on a set of 60 Vbeta primers and 13 Jbeta primers. The table came from immunoSEQ multiplex PCR; TCRdb's copy has only in-frame clones and leaves some out. The table includes around 91,000 clones, more than 75% detected once. Study outcomes and limitations: Accurate prediction of most subjects' HLA-A and HLA-B alleles from TCR beta sequences was reported. Reports credit the classifier with highly specific, highly sensitive diagnosis of cytomegalovirus status. Available immune exposure information was restricted to CMV serostatus only.

Notes on this clone: Its antigen is not identified.

This clonotype was obtained from a man aged 30 to 45 in good health and CMV-seropositive. Material: PBMCs.

Here the CDR3 DNA reads TGCGCCAGCAGCTTTATTGGGGTAGGGGACTTCCAGTCTTACCTCTACGAGCAGTACTTC. Translation gives CASSFIGVGDFQSYLYEQYF. This sequence joins TRBV5-1 and TRBJ2-7; possible D gene TRBD2, 6 bases. This CDR3 contains 20 residues. CDR1 and CDR2 from the germline V gene are SGHRS and YFSETQ. V gave up 2 bases and J gave up 3 bases, with 30 bases separating them.